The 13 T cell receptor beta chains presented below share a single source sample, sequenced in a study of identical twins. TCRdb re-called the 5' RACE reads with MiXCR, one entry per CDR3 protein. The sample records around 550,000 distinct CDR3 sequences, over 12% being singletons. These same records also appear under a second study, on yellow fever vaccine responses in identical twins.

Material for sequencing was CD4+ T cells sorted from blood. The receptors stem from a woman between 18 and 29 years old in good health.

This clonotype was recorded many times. The chain's CDR3 is CASSFIGQGDNEQFF. The CDR3, as DNA: TGCGCCAGCAGCTTCATAGGACAGGGGGACAATGAGCAGTTCTTC. V usage is TRBV5-1 and J usage is TRBJ2-1; 10 bases are a match to TRBD1. CDR1 and CDR2 from the germline V gene are SGHRS and YFSETQ. CDR3 size: 15 residues. The V gene end was trimmed by 2 bases and the J gene end by 5 bases; junction bases not matched to a gene: 4.

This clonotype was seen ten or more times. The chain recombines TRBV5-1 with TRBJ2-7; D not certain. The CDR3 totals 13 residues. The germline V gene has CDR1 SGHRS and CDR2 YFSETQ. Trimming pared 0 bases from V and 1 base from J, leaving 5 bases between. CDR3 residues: CASSLARSYEQYF. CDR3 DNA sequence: TGCGCCAGCAGCTTGGCCAGATCCTACGAGCAGTACTTC.

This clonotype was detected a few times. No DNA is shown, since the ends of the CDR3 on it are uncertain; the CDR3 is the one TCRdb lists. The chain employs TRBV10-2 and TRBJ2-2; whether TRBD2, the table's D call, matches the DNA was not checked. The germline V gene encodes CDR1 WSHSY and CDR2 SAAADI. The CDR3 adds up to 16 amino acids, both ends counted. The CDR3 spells CASSTSGSFGNGELFF.

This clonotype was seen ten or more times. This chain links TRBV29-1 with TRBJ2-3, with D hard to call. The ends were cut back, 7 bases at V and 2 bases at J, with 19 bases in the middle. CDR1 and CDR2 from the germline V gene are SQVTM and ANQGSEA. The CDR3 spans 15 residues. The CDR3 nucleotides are TGCAGCGCCTTCGGAAGGACCGCCTTCACAGATACGCAGTATTTT. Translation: CSAFGRTAFTDTQYF.

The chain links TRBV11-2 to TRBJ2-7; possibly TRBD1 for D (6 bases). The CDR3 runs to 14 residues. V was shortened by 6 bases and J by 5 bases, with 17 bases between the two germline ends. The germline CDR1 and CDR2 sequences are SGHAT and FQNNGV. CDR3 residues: CASRLKQGIHEQYV. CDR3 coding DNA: TGTGCCAGCAGGTTAAAACAGGGTATCCACGAGCAGTACGTC.

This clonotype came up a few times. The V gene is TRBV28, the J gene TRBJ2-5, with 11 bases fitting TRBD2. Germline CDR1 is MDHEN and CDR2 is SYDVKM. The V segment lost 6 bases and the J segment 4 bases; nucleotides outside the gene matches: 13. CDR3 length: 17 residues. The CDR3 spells CASSLISTSGSSETQYF. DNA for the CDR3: TGTGCCAGCAGCCTAATATCAACTAGCGGGAGTTCAGAGACCCAGTACTTC. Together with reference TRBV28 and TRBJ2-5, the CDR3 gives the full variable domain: DVKVTQSSRYLVKRTGEKVFLECVQDMDHENMFWYRQDPGLGLRLIYFSYDVKMKEKGDIPEGYSVSREKKERFSLILESASTNQTSMYLCASSLISTSGSSETQYFGPGTRLLVL.

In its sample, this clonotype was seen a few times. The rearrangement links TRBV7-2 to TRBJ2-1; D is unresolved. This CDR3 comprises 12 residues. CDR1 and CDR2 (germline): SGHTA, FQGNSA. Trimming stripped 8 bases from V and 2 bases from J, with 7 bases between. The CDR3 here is CASALTYNEQFF. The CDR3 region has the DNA TGTGCCAGCGCCCTTACCTACAATGAGCAGTTCTTC.

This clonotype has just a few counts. CDR3 in amino acids: CASTPSQGYTF. In DNA, the CDR3 is TGTGCCAGCACACCATCCCAGGGCTACACCTTC. The chain combines TRBV12-3 or TRBV12-4 with TRBJ1-2; D remains ambiguous. This CDR3 comprises 11 residues. V was cut by 7 bases and J by 8 bases, with 11 bases left in between.

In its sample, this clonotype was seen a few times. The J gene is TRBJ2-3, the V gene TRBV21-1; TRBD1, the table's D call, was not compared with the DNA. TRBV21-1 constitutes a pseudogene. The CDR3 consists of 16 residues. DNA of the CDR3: TGTGCCAGCAGCAAGCCCCCGGGACAGGGCACAGATACGCAGTATTTT. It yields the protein CASSKPPGQGTDTQYF.

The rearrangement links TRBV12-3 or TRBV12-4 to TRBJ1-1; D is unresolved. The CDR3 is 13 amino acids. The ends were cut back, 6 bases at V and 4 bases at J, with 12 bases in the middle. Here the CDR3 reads CASRPGPSTEAFF. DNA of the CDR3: TGTGCCAGCAGGCCCGGGCCTTCCACTGAAGCTTTCTTT.

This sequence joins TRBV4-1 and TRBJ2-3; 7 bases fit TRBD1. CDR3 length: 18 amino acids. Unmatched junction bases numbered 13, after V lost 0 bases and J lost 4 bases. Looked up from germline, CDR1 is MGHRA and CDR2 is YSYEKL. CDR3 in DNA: TGCGCCAGCAGCCAAGATATCGGTGGGACAGCCCGGGCAGATACGCAGTATTTT. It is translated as CASSQDIGGTARADTQYF.

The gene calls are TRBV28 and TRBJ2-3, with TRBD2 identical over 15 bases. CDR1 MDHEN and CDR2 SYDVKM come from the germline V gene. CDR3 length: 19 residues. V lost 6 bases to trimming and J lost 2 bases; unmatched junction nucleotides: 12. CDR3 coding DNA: TGTGCCAGCAGCCCAATTGGACTAGCGGGAGGGCCGAACACAGATACGCAGTATTTT. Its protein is CASSPIGLAGGPNTDTQYF.

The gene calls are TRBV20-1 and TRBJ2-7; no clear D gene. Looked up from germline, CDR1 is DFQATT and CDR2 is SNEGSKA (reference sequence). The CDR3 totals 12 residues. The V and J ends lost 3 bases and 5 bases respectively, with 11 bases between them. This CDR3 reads CSASDGFNEQYV. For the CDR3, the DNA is TGCAGTGCTAGTGACGGGTTCAACGAGCAGTACGTC.